The clone carrying this TCR beta chain was detected once. These data are taken from a study of blood T cell repertoires in COVID-19. Study overall: Acute and convalescent COVID-19 specimens originated in the United States, Italy and Spain. T cells, B-cell-depleted T cells, or PBMCs supplied cDNA or gDNA.

This CDR3 comprises 13 residues. The V gene lost 9 bases and the J gene lost 2 bases, with 13 bases spanning the gap. In germline, CDR1 is KGHSH, CDR2 LQKENI. Under the authors' procedure: Reference gene primer amplification gave nucleated cell count estimates. The repertoire was sequenced with immunoSEQ multiplex PCR; TCRdb's copy has only in-frame clones and lacks some. V, J and clone size reflect that table, while D and trimming were determined from the DNA. The table shows roughly 330,000 clones, with more than 75% occurring only once. The chain uses TRBV18 and TRBJ1-1, with TRBD1 as a possible D gene (5 bases). Material: peripheral blood. The TCR was taken from a woman between 45 and 60 years old with active or convalescent COVID-19. In DNA, the CDR3 is TGTGCCAGTAAACAGGTCCCAAACACTGAAGCTTTCTTT. Amino acid sequence: CASKQVPNTEAFF.